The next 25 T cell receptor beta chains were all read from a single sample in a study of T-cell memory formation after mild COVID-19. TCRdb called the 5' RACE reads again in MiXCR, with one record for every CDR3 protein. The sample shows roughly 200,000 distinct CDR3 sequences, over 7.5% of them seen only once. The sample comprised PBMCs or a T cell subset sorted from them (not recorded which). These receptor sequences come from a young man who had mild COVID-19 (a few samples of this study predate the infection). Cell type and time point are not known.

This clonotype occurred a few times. This CDR3 reads CASSQDARGIYNSPLHF. The CDR3 nucleotides are TGCGCCAGCAGCCAAGACGCGAGGGGAATCTATAATTCACCCCTCCACTTT. The V gene is TRBV4-3, the J gene TRBJ1-6; the D gene is possibly TRBD1 (5 bases). CDR3 size: 17 residues. Trimming shortened V by 0 bases and J by 3 bases, and 12 bases separated the two germline ends. Germline lookup yields CDR1 LGHNA and CDR2 YSLEER.

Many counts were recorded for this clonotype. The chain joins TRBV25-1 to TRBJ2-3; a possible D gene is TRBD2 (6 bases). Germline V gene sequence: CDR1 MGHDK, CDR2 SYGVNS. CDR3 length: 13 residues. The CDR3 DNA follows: TGTGCGTCCAGCAAGGACTACACAGATACGCAGTATTTT. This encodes CASSKDYTDTQYF.

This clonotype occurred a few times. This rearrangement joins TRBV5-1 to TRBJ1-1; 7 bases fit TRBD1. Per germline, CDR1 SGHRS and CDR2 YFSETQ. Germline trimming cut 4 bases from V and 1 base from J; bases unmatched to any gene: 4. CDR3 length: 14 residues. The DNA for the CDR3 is TGCGCCAGCAGCCCGGACAGGCCGAACACTGAAGCTTTCTTT. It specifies CASSPDRPNTEAFF.

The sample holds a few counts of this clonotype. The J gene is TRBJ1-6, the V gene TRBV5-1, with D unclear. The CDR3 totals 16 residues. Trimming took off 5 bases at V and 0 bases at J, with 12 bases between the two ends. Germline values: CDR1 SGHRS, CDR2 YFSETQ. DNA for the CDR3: TGCGCCAGCAGAGGCAGTGCCAGCTCCTATAATTCACCCCTCCACTTT. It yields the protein CASRGSASSYNSPLHF.

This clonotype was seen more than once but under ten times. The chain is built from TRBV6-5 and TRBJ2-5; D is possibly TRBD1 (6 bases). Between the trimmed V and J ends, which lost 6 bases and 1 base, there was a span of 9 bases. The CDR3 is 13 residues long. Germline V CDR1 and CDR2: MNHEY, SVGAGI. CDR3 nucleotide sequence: TGTGCCAGCAGCGACAGGTTCCAAGAGACCCAGTACTTC. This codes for CASSDRFQETQYF.

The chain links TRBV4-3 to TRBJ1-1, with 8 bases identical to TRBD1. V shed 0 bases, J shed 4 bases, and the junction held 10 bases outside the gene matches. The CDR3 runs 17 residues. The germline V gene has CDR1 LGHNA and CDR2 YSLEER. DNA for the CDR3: TGCGCCAGCAGCCAAGATCGCGTCGACAGGGGAGGCACTGAAGCTTTCTTT. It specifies CASSQDRVDRGGTEAFF.

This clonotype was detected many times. This chain's CDR3 is CASSLFGDGNQETQYF. CDR3 bases: TGCGCCAGCAGCTTGTTCGGGGACGGAAACCAAGAGACCCAGTACTTC. The chain employs TRBV5-1 and TRBJ2-5; D is tentatively TRBD1 or TRBD2 (5 bases each). The CDR3 length is 16 residues. The germline CDR1 and CDR2 sequences are SGHRS and YFSETQ. With 1 base removed from V and 0 bases from J, the gap between germline ends came to 13 bases.

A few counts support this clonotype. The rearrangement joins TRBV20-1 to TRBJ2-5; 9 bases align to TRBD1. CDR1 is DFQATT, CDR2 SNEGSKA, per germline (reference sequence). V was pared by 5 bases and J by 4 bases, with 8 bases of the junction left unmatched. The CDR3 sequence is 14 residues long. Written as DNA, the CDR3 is TGCAGTGCTGGCTTAACAGGGGGCCGAGAGACCCAGTACTTC. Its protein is CSAGLTGGRETQYF.

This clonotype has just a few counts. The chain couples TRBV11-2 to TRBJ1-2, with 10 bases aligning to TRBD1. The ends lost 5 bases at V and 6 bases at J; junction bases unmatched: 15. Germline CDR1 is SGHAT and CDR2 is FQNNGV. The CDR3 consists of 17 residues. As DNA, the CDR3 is TGTGCCAGCAGCCACCCCCGCCGGGACAGGGGACGGAATGGCTACACCTTC. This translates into CASSHPRRDRGRNGYTF.

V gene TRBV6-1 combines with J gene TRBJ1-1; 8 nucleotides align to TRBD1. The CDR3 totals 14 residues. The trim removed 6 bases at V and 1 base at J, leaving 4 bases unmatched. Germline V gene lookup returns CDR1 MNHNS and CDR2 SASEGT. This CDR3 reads CASRLDRGNTEAFF. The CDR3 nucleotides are TGTGCCAGCAGATTAGACAGGGGGAACACTGAAGCTTTCTTT.

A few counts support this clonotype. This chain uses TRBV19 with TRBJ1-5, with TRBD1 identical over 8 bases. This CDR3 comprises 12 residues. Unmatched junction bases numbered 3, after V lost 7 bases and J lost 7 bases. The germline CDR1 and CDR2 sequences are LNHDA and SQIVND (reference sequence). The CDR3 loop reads CASTGGWQPQHF. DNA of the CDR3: TGTGCCAGTACAGGGGGCTGGCAGCCCCAGCATTTT.

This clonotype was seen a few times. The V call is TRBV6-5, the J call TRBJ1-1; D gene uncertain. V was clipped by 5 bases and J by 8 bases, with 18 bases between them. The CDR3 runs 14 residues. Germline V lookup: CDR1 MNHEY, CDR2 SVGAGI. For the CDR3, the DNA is TGTGCCAGCAGTCGAAGGGTTTCGAACTTGGAAGCTTTCTTT. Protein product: CASSRRVSNLEAFF.

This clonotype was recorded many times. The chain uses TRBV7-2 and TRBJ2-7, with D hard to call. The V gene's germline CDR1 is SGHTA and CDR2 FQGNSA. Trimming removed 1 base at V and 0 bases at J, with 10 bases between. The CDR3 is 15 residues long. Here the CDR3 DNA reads TGTGCCAGCAGCTTAGGTGGTGGGATCTCCTACGAGCAGTACGTC. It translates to CASSLGGGISYEQYV.

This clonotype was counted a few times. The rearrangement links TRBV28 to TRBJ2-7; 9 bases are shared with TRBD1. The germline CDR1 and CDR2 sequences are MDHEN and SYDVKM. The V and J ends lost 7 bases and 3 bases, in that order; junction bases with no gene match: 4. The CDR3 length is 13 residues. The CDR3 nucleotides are TGTGCCAGCACGGGACAGGGCATCTACGAGCAGTACGTC. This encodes CASTGQGIYEQYV.

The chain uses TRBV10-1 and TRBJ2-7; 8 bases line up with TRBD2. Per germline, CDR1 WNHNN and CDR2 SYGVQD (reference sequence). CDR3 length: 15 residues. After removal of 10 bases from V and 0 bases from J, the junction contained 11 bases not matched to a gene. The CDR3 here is CATGGGSSSSYEQYF. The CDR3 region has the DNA TGCGCCACCGGGGGGGGCAGCTCCAGCTCCTACGAGCAGTACTTC.

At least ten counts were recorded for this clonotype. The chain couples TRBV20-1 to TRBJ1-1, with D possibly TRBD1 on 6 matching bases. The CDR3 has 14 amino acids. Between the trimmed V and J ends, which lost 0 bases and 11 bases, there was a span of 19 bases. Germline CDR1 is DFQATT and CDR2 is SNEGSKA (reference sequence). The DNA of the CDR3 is TGCAGTGCTAGAGACACAGGGTTCCTGTCCCGGGCTTTCTTT. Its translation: CSARDTGFLSRAFF.

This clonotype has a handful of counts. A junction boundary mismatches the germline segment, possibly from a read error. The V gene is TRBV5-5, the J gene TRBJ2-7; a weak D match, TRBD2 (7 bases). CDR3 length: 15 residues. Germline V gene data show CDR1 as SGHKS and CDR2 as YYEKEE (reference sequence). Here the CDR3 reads CASSPPRGGSHEQYF. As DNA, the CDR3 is TGTGCCAGCAGCCCCCCAAGGGGGGGCTCCCACGAGCAGTACTTC.

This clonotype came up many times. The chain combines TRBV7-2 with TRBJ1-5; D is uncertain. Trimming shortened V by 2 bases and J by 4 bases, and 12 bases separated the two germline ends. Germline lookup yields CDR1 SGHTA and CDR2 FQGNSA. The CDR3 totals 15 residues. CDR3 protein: CASSLFAVPNQPQHF. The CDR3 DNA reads TGTGCCAGCAGCTTATTCGCAGTACCTAATCAGCCCCAGCATTTT.

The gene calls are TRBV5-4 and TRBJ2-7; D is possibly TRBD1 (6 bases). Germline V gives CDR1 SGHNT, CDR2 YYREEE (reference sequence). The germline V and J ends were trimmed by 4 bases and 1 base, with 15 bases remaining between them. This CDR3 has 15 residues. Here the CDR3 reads CASSRRTVQSYEQYF. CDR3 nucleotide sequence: TGTGCCAGCAGCCGTCGGACAGTTCAGTCCTACGAGCAGTACTTC.

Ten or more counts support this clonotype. This CDR3 reads CATSDYRGGPSYNEQFF. CDR3 nucleotide sequence: TGTGCCACCAGTGATTACCGAGGCGGGCCCTCCTACAATGAGCAGTTCTTC. V and J are TRBV24-1 and TRBJ2-1; weak D call: TRBD2 (5 bases). The CDR3 is 17 residues long. The V end lost 2 bases, the J end lost 0 bases, and 13 bases lay between the germline ends. From germline, CDR1 is KGHDR and CDR2 SFDVKD.

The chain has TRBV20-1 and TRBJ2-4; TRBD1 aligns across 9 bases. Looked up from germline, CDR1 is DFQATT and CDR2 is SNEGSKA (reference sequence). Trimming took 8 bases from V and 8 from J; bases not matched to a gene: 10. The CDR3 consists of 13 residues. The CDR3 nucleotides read TGCAGTCCCTATCGACAGGGGGGCGACATTCAGTACTTC. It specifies CSPYRQGGDIQYF.

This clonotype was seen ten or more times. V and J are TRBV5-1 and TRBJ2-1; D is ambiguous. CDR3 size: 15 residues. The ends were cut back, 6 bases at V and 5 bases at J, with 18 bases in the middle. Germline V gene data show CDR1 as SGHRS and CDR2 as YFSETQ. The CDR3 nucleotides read TGCGCCAGCAAGCCCCTTGGTGGGAATGACAATGAGCAGTTCTTC. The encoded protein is CASKPLGGNDNEQFF.

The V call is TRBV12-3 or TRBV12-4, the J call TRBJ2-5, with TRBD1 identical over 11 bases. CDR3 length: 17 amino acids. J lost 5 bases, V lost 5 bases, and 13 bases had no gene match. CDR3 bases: TGTGCCAGCAGTCGTACCGGCGGGACAGGGGGTGGTGAGACCCAGTACTTC. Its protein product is CASSRTGGTGGGETQYF.

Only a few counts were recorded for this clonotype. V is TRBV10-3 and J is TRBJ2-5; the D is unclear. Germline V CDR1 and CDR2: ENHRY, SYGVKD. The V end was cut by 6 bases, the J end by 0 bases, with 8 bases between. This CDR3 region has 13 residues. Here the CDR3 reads CAIRGANQETQYF. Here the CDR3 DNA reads TGTGCCATCAGGGGCGCCAACCAAGAGACCCAGTACTTC.

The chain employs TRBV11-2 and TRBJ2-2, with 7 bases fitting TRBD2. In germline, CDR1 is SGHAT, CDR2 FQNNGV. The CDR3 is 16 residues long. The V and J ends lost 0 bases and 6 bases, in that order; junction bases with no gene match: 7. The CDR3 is CASSLEGQGRAGELFF. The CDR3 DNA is TGTGCCAGCAGCTTAGAGGGCCAAGGGAGGGCCGGGGAGCTGTTTTTT. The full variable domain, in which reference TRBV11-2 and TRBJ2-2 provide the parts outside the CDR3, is EAGVAQSPRYKIIEKRQSVAFWCNPISGHATLYWYQQILGQGPKLLIQFQNNGVVDDSQLPKDRFSAERLKGVDSTLKIQPAKLEDSAVYLCASSLEGQGRAGELFFGEGSRLTVL.